What follows describes a single T cell receptor beta chain. What it binds is unknown. Sequenced by immunoSEQ multiplex PCR; TCRdb stores in-frame clones only, minus some. Of 600,000 to 750,000 clones listed, 90% are singletons. Between the trimmed V and J ends, which lost 8 bases and 5 bases, there was a span of 15 bases. CDR3 length: 13 amino acids. CDR1 is SNHLY, CDR2 FYNNEI, per germline. This sample is drawn from a study of shared clonotypes between healthy human individuals. Findings and limits, study-wide: Naive subsets generally exceeded memory subsets in estimated richness.

This receptor was identified in a man aged 18 to 29 in good health. Some clones in this sample may be carry-over from other donors' samples. The sequenced sample consisted of memory CD8+ T cells from PBMCs. Subset meaning: CD45RO+ cells pooled with CCR7-negative TemRA cells. V gene TRBV2 combines with J gene TRBJ1-2; tentatively, D is TRBD1 (6 bases). CDR3 in amino acids: CASGGQGGYGYTF. The CDR3 DNA follows: TGTGCCAGCGGTGGGCAAGGGGGGTATGGCTACACCTTC.